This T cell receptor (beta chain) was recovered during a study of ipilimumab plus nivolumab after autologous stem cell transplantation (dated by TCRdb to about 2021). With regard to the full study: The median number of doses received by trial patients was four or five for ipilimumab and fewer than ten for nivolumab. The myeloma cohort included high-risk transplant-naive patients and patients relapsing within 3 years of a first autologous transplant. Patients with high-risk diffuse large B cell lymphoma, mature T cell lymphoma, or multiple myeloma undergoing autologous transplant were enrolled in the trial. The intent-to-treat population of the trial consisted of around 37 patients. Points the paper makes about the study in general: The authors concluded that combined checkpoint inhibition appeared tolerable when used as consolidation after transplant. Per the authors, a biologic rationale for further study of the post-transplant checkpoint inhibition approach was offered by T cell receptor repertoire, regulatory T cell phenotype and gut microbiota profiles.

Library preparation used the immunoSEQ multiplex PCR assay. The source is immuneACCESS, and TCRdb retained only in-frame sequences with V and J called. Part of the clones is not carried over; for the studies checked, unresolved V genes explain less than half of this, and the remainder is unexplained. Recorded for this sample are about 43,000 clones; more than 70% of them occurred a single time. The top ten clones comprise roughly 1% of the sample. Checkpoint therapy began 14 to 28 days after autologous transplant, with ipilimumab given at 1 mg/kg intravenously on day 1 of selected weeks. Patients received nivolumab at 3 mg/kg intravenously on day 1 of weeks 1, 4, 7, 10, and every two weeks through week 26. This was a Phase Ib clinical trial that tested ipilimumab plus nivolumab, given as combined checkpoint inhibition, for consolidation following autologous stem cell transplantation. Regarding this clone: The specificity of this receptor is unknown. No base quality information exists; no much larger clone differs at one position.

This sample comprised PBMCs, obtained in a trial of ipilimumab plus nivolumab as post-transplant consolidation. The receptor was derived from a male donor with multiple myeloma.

The CDR3 is CASSLELTNQPQHF. The bases are TGTGCCAGCAGCTTAGAACTGACCAATCAGCCCCAGCATTTT. The sequence links TRBV7-2 to TRBJ1-5; no D gene can be assigned with confidence. The germline V gene supplies CDR1 SGHTA and CDR2 FQGNSA. The CDR3 has 14 amino acids, counting the end cysteine and phenylalanine. The kept DNA is CDR3 alone, 42 bases in frame from the first base. V is cut by 1 base and J by 3 bases, and the space between the germline ends is 7 bases.